This T cell receptor (beta chain) was obtained from a study of CD8 T cells in Susac syndrome. About 0.45 to 1 ug RNA was reverse transcribed with random hexamers. Amplification of TCR beta CDR3 used immunoSEQ multiplex PCR across 54 Vbeta and 13 Jbeta. TCRdb reanalysed the immunoSEQ multiplex PCR reads using MiXCR and keeps one entry per CDR3 protein. The sample holds some 200,000 distinct CDR3 sequences, almost 96% seen once. Notes on this clonotype: Antigen: not known.

The study, taken as a whole, reports: It was acknowledged in the study that its TCR sequencing and HLA analysis involved a relatively small number of individuals.

The CDR3 spans 15 residues. Germline V lookup: CDR1 MGHRA, CDR2 YSYEKL. V gave up 4 bases and J gave up 9 bases; unmatched junction bases: 6. The source is a human donor with Susac syndrome. The source material was CD4+ T cells from PBMCs. This rearrangement joins TRBV4-1 to TRBJ2-1; the match to TRBD2 covers 13 bases. The CDR3, as DNA: TGCGCCAGCAGCCTCGGACTAGCGGGGGTTATTGAGCAGTTCTTC. It translates to CASSLGLAGVIEQFF.